This T cell receptor beta chain appears in the sequencing data of a study of cytomegalovirus exposure and HLA in healthy donors. The PCR contained 60 Vbeta and 13 Jbeta primers. The repertoire was sequenced with immunoSEQ multiplex PCR; TCRdb's copy has only in-frame clones and lacks some. The table has some 170,000 clones, roughly 80% seen once. CDR1 is SGHRS, CDR2 YFSETQ, per germline. Trimming at V came to 0 bases and at J to 2 bases, leaving 3 bases not matched to a gene. The length of the CDR3 is 15 residues. Everyone who donated was a healthy bone marrow donor. The gene calls are TRBV5-1 and TRBJ2-5; 8 bases align to TRBD2. The receptor was derived from a woman aged 50 to 65 in good health and CMV-seronegative. The sample consisted of PBMCs. CDR3 in DNA: TGCGCCAGCAGCTTGGGACTAGCGACTCAAGAGACCCAGTACTTC. Protein: CASSLGLATQETQYF.